These T cell receptor beta chains were read from a single sample in a study of T cell repertoires in cytomegalovirus infection. TCRdb used MiXCR to reprocess the reads, holding one entry per CDR3 protein. The data show about 260,000 distinct CDR3 sequences, with roughly 15% seen just once and about 10% held by the top ten. The sample was PBMCs. The receptors derive from a human donor in good health (CMV status not recorded). Some clones in this sample may be carry-over from other donors' samples. CDR3s include the opening cysteine and the closing phenylalanine or tryptophan. A D gene is named only where the DNA matches it firmly. Size values are once, few and many counts, or a class for expanded clones, and some rows have none.

J: TRBJ2-5; V: TRBV20-1; D: -; size: many; DNA: TGCAGTGCTAGTTATCCCTCTCAAGAGACCCAGTACTTC; CDR3: CSASYPSQETQYF
J: TRBJ1-6; V: TRBV5-6; D: TRBD1; size: many; DNA: TGTGCCAGCAGCGCTCCGGGACAGTATAATTCACCCCTCCACTTT; CDR3: CASSAPGQYNSPLHF
J: TRBJ2-4; V: TRBV7-2; D: -; size: few; DNA: TGTGCCAGCAGCCCGCGACAAGACAACATTCAGTACTTC; CDR3: CASSPRQDNIQYF
J: TRBJ1-6; V: TRBV7-2; D: -; size: many; DNA: TGTGCCAGCAGCTTATCGGGAGGGAGGGGCTACTCCTATAATTCACCCCTCCACTTT; CDR3: CASSLSGGRGYSYNSPLHF
J: TRBJ2-1; V: TRBV4-3; D: -; size: few; DNA: TGCGCCAGCAGCCAAGATCGAGACCTATACAATGAGCAGTTCTTC; CDR3: CASSQDRDLYNEQFF
J: TRBJ2-1; V: TRBV6-2/TRBV6-3; D: -; size: -; DNA: TGTGCCAGCAGGACAACGGCAGGGAGGTTAGGTGAGCAGTTCTTC; CDR3: CASRTTAGRLGEQFF
J: TRBJ1-1; V: TRBV4-3; D: -; size: few; DNA: TGCGCCAGCAGCCAAGTCTGGGGAGCTGAAGCTTTCTTT; CDR3: CASSQVWGAEAFF
J: TRBJ1-6; V: TRBV6-1; D: -; size: many; DNA: TGTGCCAGCAGCCCCGGGACCAACAATTCACCCCTCCACTTT; CDR3: CASSPGTNNSPLHF
J: TRBJ2-7; V: TRBV11-2; D: -; size: -; DNA: TGTGCCAGCAGCCTCCGGGACTCGGGGGAGCAGTACTTC; CDR3: CASSLRDSGEQYF
J: TRBJ2-3; V: TRBV5-1; D: TRBD2; size: -; DNA: TGCGCCAGCAGCGGACTAGCGGGGGACACAGATACGCAGTATTTT; CDR3: CASSGLAGDTDTQYF
J: TRBJ1-5; V: TRBV7-2; D: -; size: many; DNA: TGTGCCAGCAGCTTATACGCGAATCAGCCCCAGCATTTT; CDR3: CASSLYANQPQHF
J: TRBJ1-1; V: TRBV29-1; D: TRBD1; size: few; DNA: TGCAGCGTCGGAATTCGAGGGACAGGGCAACGGTGGGGGTTCACTGAAGCTTTCTTT; CDR3: CSVGIRGTGQRWGFTEAFF
J: TRBJ2-7; V: TRBV7-9; D: TRBD1; size: many; DNA: TGTGCCAGCAGCATAACTACCGGGACAGGGACCTACGAGCAGTACTTC; CDR3: CASSITTGTGTYEQYF
J: TRBJ1-1; V: TRBV29-1; D: -; size: few; DNA: TGCAGCGTTGATATGGGTGGTGAAGCTTTCTTT; CDR3: CSVDMGGEAFF
J: TRBJ1-2; V: TRBV7-3; D: -; size: many; DNA: TGTGCCAGCAGGAGGACCCCGGACGATGGCTACACCTTC; CDR3: CASRRTPDDGYTF
J: TRBJ2-3; V: TRBV29-1; D: -; size: few; DNA: TGCAGCGTTGAACAAGGCGGAATGAGAGATACGCAGTATTTT; CDR3: CSVEQGGMRDTQYF
J: TRBJ1-2; V: TRBV5-5; D: -; size: -; DNA: TGTGCCAGCAGCCCCGGGGGGCCTTACTATGGCTACACCTTC; CDR3: CASSPGGPYYGYTF
J: TRBJ2-3; V: TRBV7-2; D: -; size: many; DNA: TGTGCCAGCAGCGCCCGAAGCGGGTATAGCACAGATACGCAGTATTTT; CDR3: CASSARSGYSTDTQYF
J: TRBJ1-1; V: TRBV7-8; D: -; size: many; DNA: TGTGCCAGCAGCCGATCCGTGGGGGGCACTGAAGCTTTCTTT; CDR3: CASSRSVGGTEAFF
J: TRBJ2-7; V: TRBV7-2; D: TRBD2; size: many; DNA: TGTGCCACGGGGGGGAGCGGGAACTCCTACGAGCAGTACTTC; CDR3: CATGGSGNSYEQYF
J: TRBJ2-6; V: TRBV20-1; D: -; size: few; DNA: TGCAGTGCTATACTCGTGACGAGGGCCAACGTCCTGACTTTC; CDR3: CSAILVTRANVLTF
J: TRBJ2-5; V: TRBV7-2; D: TRBD1; size: many; DNA: TGTGCCAGCAGCTATTTCAAGGACAGGGGGACCCAGTACTTC; CDR3: CASSYFKDRGTQYF
J: TRBJ1-5; V: TRBV7-9; D: TRBD1; size: many; DNA: TGTGCCAGCAGCCGGGACAGGGGCAATCAGCCCCAGCATTTT; CDR3: CASSRDRGNQPQHF
J: TRBJ2-2; V: TRBV4-2; D: TRBD2; size: many; DNA: TGTGCCAGCAGCCAGTTCGGACTAGCGGGAGAGGCGGGCACCGGGGAGCTGTTTTTT; CDR3: CASSQFGLAGEAGTGELFF
J: TRBJ2-7; V: TRBV15; D: TRBD1; size: few; DNA: TGTGCCACCAGCAGAATCCAGACAGGGAACGAGCAGTACTTC; CDR3: CATSRIQTGNEQYF
J: TRBJ1-2; V: TRBV24-1; D: -; size: many; DNA: TGTGCCACCAGTGATACCGGGTCTTCTGTTTACGGCTACACCTTC; CDR3: CATSDTGSSVYGYTF
J: TRBJ1-1; V: TRBV12-3/TRBV12-4; D: -; size: many; DNA: TGTGCCAGCAGTTTAAAGCTTTTAAACACTGAAGCTTTCTTT; CDR3: CASSLKLLNTEAFF
J: TRBJ1-1; V: TRBV28; D: -; size: -; DNA: TGTGCCAGCAGTCCCACAGGGTCCGGTGAAGCTTTCTTT; CDR3: CASSPTGSGEAFF
J: TRBJ2-2; V: TRBV9; D: -; size: few; DNA: TGTGCCAGCAGCGTAGCAACCACCCCGGACACCGGGGAGCTGTTTTTT; CDR3: CASSVATTPDTGELFF
J: TRBJ1-1; V: TRBV12-3/TRBV12-4; D: -; size: few; DNA: TGTGCCAGCAGTTCTGCCGGTGGGAGACAATTCACTGAAGCTTTCTTT; CDR3: CASSSAGGRQFTEAFF
J: TRBJ1-6; V: TRBV7-2; D: -; size: many; DNA: TGTGCCAGCAGCTTAGCGCGGGACTTGGAATCACCCCTCCACTTT; CDR3: CASSLARDLESPLHF
J: TRBJ2-3; V: TRBV6-2/TRBV6-3; D: -; size: few; DNA: TGTGCCAGCACCCGAGCCCAGGATTGGACAGATACGCAGTATTTT; CDR3: CASTRAQDWTDTQYF
J: TRBJ2-5; V: TRBV20-1; D: TRBD1; size: -; DNA: TGCAGCGGGACAGGGGGCTCCCAAGAGACCCAGTACTTC; CDR3: CSGTGGSQETQYF
J: TRBJ2-1; V: TRBV6-2/TRBV6-3; D: -; size: few; DNA: TGTGCCAGCAGTTATTCATTCGGAGACAATGAGCAGTTCTTC; CDR3: CASSYSFGDNEQFF
J: TRBJ2-5; V: TRBV19; D: TRBD1; size: many; DNA: TGTGCCAGTAGTCTCGGACAGGCTTCGTGGGATCAAGAGACCCAGTACTTC; CDR3: CASSLGQASWDQETQYF
J: TRBJ2-1; V: TRBV5-5; D: -; size: -; DNA: TGTGCCAGCAGCTTATTAAATGAGCAGTTCTTC; CDR3: CASSLLNEQFF
J: TRBJ2-3; V: TRBV29-1; D: TRBD1; size: -; DNA: TGCAGCGTTGAAGGCTGGCAGGGGGCGAGCACAGATACGCAGTATTTT; CDR3: CSVEGWQGASTDTQYF
J: TRBJ1-1; V: TRBV5-4; D: TRBD1; size: -; DNA: TGTGCCAGCAGCTCAGGACAGGGGGCCGGAGCTGAAGCTTTCTTT; CDR3: CASSSGQGAGAEAFF
J: TRBJ1-1; V: TRBV12-3/TRBV12-4; D: -; size: few; DNA: TGTGCCAGCAGAGAAGAGGGGAGAACTGAAGCTTTCTTT; CDR3: CASREEGRTEAFF
J: TRBJ2-6; V: TRBV28; D: -; size: -; DNA: TGTGCCAGCACTCCCAGGGGATCTGGGGCCAACGTCCTGACTTTC; CDR3: CASTPRGSGANVLTF
J: TRBJ1-1; V: TRBV6-1; D: -; size: many; DNA: TGTGCCAGCATCAGGCTGGGCCCGAACACTGAAGCTTTCTTT; CDR3: CASIRLGPNTEAFF
J: TRBJ2-7; V: TRBV29-1; D: -; size: few; DNA: TGCAGCGTTGATCGGGGGCACGAGCAGTACTTC; CDR3: CSVDRGHEQYF
J: TRBJ2-1; V: TRBV7-2; D: TRBD2; size: many; DNA: TGTGCCAGCAGATCCCCGGGTGAGACTAGCGGGTACAATGAGCAGTTCTTC; CDR3: CASRSPGETSGYNEQFF
J: TRBJ2-3; V: TRBV7-3; D: -; size: many; DNA: TGTGCCAGCAGCCGGGACGGCTCGTTCACAGATACGCAGTATTTT; CDR3: CASSRDGSFTDTQYF
J: TRBJ2-2; V: TRBV2; D: TRBD1; size: -; DNA: TGTGCCAGCAGTGTAACAGGGGTCCCCGGGGAGCTGTTTTTT; CDR3: CASSVTGVPGELFF
J: TRBJ2-1; V: TRBV7-9; D: TRBD1; size: few; DNA: TGTGCCAGCAGCTCTGGGACAGGGGATTATCTCGGGTTCTTC; CDR3: CASSSGTGDYLGFF
J: TRBJ2-4; V: TRBV15; D: -; size: many; DNA: TGTGCCACCAGCGCTTGGGGGAACGGAACCAAAAACATTCAGTACTTC; CDR3: CATSAWGNGTKNIQYF
J: TRBJ2-7; V: TRBV4-2; D: -; size: -; DNA: TGTGCCAGCAGCCAAGATCGCGTAGGGCACGAGCAGTACTTC; CDR3: CASSQDRVGHEQYF
J: TRBJ2-7; V: TRBV7-2; D: -; size: many; DNA: TGTGCCAGCAGTGGGGGTCCCTACGAGCAGTACTTC; CDR3: CASSGGPYEQYF
J: TRBJ2-3; V: TRBV6-2/TRBV6-3; D: -; size: many; DNA: TGTGCCAGCAGGCCTAGTAGGCCAGATACGCAGTATTTT; CDR3: CASRPSRPDTQYF
J: TRBJ2-5; V: TRBV20-1; D: TRBD2; size: few; DNA: TGCAGTGCTAGTCTTAGCGGGAACCAAGAGACCCAGTACTTC; CDR3: CSASLSGNQETQYF
J: TRBJ1-5; V: TRBV2; D: -; size: -; DNA: TGTGCCAGCAGTGTCTTGGGACAAGCTAGCAATCAGCCCCAGCATTTT; CDR3: CASSVLGQASNQPQHF
J: TRBJ2-5; V: TRBV29-1; D: TRBD2; size: -; DNA: TGCAGCGTTGAAGTCCCCGGGACTACAAAAGAGACCCAGTACTTC; CDR3: CSVEVPGTTKETQYF
J: TRBJ1-5; V: TRBV5-6; D: TRBD1; size: few; DNA: TGTGCCAGCACTCAGACAGGGCGCAATCAGCCCCAGCATTTT; CDR3: CASTQTGRNQPQHF
J: TRBJ2-1; V: TRBV29-1; D: TRBD2; size: many; DNA: TGCAGCGTTGGGGGACTAGCGGGAGGGCCGTCGGGTAGGGGTGAGCAGTTCTTC; CDR3: CSVGGLAGGPSGRGEQFF